A selection of T cell receptor beta chains follows, all from one sample in a study of cytomegalovirus exposure and HLA in healthy donors. Assay used: immunoSEQ multiplex PCR; TCRdb lists only in-frame clones, some missing. The profile covers 300,000 or so clones, with around 90% appearing a single time and around 0.96% taken by the ten largest. Specimen: PBMCs. Receptors were obtained from a man younger than 45 in good health and CMV-seronegative. CDR3s include the opening cysteine and the closing phenylalanine or tryptophan. Fields, in order: clone size, V gene, J gene, CDR3 protein. Clone size appears in some rows only: once, few, many, or a class for an expanded clone.

size: NA
V: TRBV6-5
J: TRBJ1-2
CDR3: CASSTPGGSYGYTF

size: NA
V: TRBV2
J: TRBJ2-7
CDR3: CASTPGTSDEQYF

size: NA
V: TRBV19
J: TRBJ1-6
CDR3: CASSATVYNSPLHF

size: NA
V: TRBV7-2
J: TRBJ1-2
CDR3: CASSFPSRNYGYTF

size: NA
V: TRBV5-1
J: TRBJ2-5
CDR3: CASRGQGAHETQYF

size: NA
V: TRBV9
J: TRBJ1-2
CDR3: CASSTRQGATGRSGYTF

size: NA
V: TRBV7-2
J: TRBJ1-1
CDR3: CASTEGHRNTEAFF

size: NA
V: TRBV27
J: TRBJ2-7
CDR3: CASSLSGQEYEQYF

size: once
V: TRBV12-5
J: TRBJ1-2
CDR3: CASDSKDRATLGYTF

size: NA
V: TRBV6-1
J: TRBJ1-5
CDR3: CASSGTGVYQPQHF

size: once
V: TRBV12-5
J: TRBJ1-1
CDR3: CASGLGGQVRIAFF

size: NA
V: TRBV15
J: TRBJ1-1
CDR3: CATSRDGVQGTEAFF

size: NA
V: TRBV6-1
J: TRBJ1-4
CDR3: CASTPDRTNEKLFF

size: NA
V: TRBV19
J: TRBJ1-6
CDR3: CASSIGGDNSPLHF

size: few
V: TRBV7-6
J: TRBJ2-2
CDR3: CASSQSGGRTGELFF

size: NA
V: TRBV27
J: TRBJ2-2
CDR3: CASSLAGPGELFF

size: NA
V: TRBV2
J: TRBJ2-2
CDR3: CASNSGLTTGELFF

size: NA
V: TRBV27
J: TRBJ1-3
CDR3: CASSFWSGNTIYF

size: NA
V: TRBV6-5
J: TRBJ1-2
CDR3: CASSNTGDYGYTF

size: NA
V: TRBV6-1
J: TRBJ1-2
CDR3: CASSENRVYGYTF

size: NA
V: TRBV19
J: TRBJ1-2
CDR3: CASSIPLRSGGAGYGYTF

size: NA
V: TRBV9
J: TRBJ1-3
CDR3: CASSPTGGGNTIYF

size: NA
V: TRBV30
J: TRBJ1-1
CDR3: CAWRTGARNTEAFF

size: once
V: TRBV27
J: TRBJ2-5
CDR3: CASSLPDQETQYF

size: NA
V: TRBV19
J: TRBJ1-5
CDR3: CASRAGILYSNQPQHF

size: NA
V: TRBV4-1
J: TRBJ1-1
CDR3: CASSQQDSVNTEAFF

size: NA
V: TRBV2
J: TRBJ2-5
CDR3: CASSLTLNRGETQYF

size: NA
V: TRBV9
J: TRBJ2-3
CDR3: CASSGFRVGTDTQYF

size: NA
V: TRBV15
J: TRBJ2-5
CDR3: CATSRDRGFGETQYF

size: few
V: TRBV6-5
J: TRBJ1-2
CDR3: CASSSSGGDPHGYTF

size: NA
V: TRBV27
J: TRBJ1-5
CDR3: CASSLGQGDQPQHF

size: NA
V: TRBV6-1
J: TRBJ1-2
CDR3: CASSGGIAAYGYTF

size: NA
V: TRBV4-1
J: TRBJ2-5
CDR3: CASSQDSEETQYF

size: NA
V: TRBV11-3
J: TRBJ2-7
CDR3: CASSTSSGYEQYF

size: NA
V: TRBV4-3
J: TRBJ1-4
CDR3: CASSQARGPGEKLFF

size: NA
V: TRBV7-6
J: TRBJ1-1
CDR3: CASSLALQSEAFF

size: NA
V: TRBV11-1
J: TRBJ2-5
CDR3: CASRGWETQYF

size: NA
V: TRBV5-8
J: TRBJ2-3
CDR3: CASSLALAEPDTQYF

size: NA
V: TRBV6-5
J: TRBJ2-1
CDR3: CASSYSGSSYNEQFF

size: NA
V: TRBV15
J: TRBJ1-5
CDR3: CATSLGQSNQPQHF

size: NA
V: TRBV27
J: TRBJ2-1
CDR3: CASSLSGPYNEQFF

size: NA
V: TRBV7-9
J: TRBJ1-1
CDR3: CASSLRIGDEDEAFF

size: once
V: TRBV4-3
J: TRBJ2-7
CDR3: CASSRLLPGQGAEEQYF

size: NA
V: TRBV5-1
J: TRBJ2-7
CDR3: CASSLAPGVYEQYF

size: NA
V: TRBV4-3
J: TRBJ2-5
CDR3: CASSPKLPAGGYQETQYF